Sequencing of this T cell receptor (beta chain) was carried out in a study of blood T cell repertoires in COVID-19. At the level of the study: Researchers got acute and convalescent COVID-19 samples from the United States, Italy and Spain. The cDNA or gDNA used as material had been derived from T cells, B-cell-depleted T cells, or PBMCs.

The CDR3 contains 13 residues. Trimming left V 0 bases short and J 5 bases short, with 8 bases between. In germline, CDR1 is SGHTA, CDR2 FQGTGA. As originally analysed: Reference gene primer amplification yielded estimated nucleated cell counts. The method was immunoSEQ multiplex PCR; TCRdb's version includes in-frame clones alone and lacks a portion of them. V, J and clone size were drawn from that table, and D and trimming were deduced from the DNA. The sample shows about 78,000 clones, around 74% of them seen only once. This TCR came from a human donor in a cohort sampled during active COVID-19. Sequences were obtained from peripheral blood. The V and J genes are TRBV7-3 and TRBJ2-7, with a possible D match to TRBD1 (5 bases). In DNA, the CDR3 is TGTGCCAGCAGCTTAACAGGGGTCGACGAGCAGTACTTC. Translating it yields CASSLTGVDEQYF.